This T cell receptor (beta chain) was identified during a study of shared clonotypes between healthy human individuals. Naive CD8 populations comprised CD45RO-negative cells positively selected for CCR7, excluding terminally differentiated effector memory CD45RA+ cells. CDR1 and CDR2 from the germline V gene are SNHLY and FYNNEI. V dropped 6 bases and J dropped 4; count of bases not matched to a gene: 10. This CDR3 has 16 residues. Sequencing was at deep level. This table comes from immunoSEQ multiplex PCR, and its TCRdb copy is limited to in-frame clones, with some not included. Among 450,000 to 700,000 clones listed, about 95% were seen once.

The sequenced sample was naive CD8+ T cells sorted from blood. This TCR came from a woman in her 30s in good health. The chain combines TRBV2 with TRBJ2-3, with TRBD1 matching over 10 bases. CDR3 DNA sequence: TGTGCCAGCAGCTACCGAACGGACAGGGGGTCAGATACGCAGTATTTT. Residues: CASSYRTDRGSDTQYF.